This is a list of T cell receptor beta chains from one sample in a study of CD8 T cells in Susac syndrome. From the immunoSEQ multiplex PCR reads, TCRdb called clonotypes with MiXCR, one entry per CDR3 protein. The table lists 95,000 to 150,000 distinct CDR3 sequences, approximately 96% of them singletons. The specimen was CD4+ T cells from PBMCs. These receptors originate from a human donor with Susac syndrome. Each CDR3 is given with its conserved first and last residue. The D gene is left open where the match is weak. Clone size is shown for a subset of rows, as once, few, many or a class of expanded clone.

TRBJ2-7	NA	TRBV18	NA	CASSPDQSGGGRPQYF	TGTGCCAGCTCACCAGACCAAAGCGGAGGGGGCCGCCCTCAGTACTTC
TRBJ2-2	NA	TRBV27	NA	CATTQNTGELFF	TGTGCGACTACACAGAACACCGGGGAGCTGTTTTTT
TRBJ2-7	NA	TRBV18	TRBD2	CASSPRAGAGDEQYF	TGTGCCAGCTCACCACGGGCGGGAGCGGGCGACGAGCAGTACTTC
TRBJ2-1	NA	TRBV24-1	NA	CATSDPGPGSYNEQFF	TGTGCCACCAGTGATCCGGGACCGGGTTCTTACAATGAGCAGTTCTTC
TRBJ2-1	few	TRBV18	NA	CASSLDRQNEQFF	TGTGCCAGCTCACTTGACAGGCAGAATGAGCAGTTCTTC
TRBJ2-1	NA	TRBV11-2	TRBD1	CASSARGLYNEQFF	TGTGCCAGCAGCGCCAGGGGGCTCTACAATGAGCAGTTCTTC
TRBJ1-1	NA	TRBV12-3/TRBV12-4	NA	CASSRPVGEAFF	TGTGCCAGCAGTCGACCGGTAGGTGAAGCTTTCTTT
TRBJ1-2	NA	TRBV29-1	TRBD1	CSVDRTGGDDYGYTF	TGCAGCGTCGATCGGACAGGGGGCGACGACTATGGCTACACCTTC
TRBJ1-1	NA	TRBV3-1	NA	CASRHTNTEAFF	TGTGCCAGCAGACACACCAACACTGAAGCTTTCTTT
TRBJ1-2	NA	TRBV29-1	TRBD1	CSVEDLQGGLPYGYTF	TGCAGCGTTGAAGATCTTCAGGGGGGGCTGCCCTATGGCTACACCTTC
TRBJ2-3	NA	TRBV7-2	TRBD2	CASSSQGTSATDTQYF	TGTGCCAGCAGCTCCCAGGGGACTAGCGCCACAGATACGCAGTATTTT
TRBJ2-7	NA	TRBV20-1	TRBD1	CSARAFDREAYEQYF	TGCAGTGCTAGAGCTTTCGACAGGGAAGCCTACGAGCAGTACTTC
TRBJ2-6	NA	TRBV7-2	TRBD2	CASSPGLAEPSGANVLTF	TGTGCCAGCAGCCCCGGACTAGCGGAGCCCTCTGGGGCCAACGTCCTGACTTTC
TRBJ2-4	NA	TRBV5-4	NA	CASSLGGVGDKNIQYF	TGTGCCAGCAGCTTGGGAGGGGTCGGGGACAAAAACATTCAGTACTTC
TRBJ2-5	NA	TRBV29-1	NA	CSVFRWKETQYF	TGCAGCGTTTTTCGTTGGAAAGAGACCCAGTACTTC
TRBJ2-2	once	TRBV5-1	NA	CASSYLGAANTGELFF	TGCGCCAGCAGCTACCTAGGTGCGGCGAACACCGGGGAGCTGTTTTTT